The subject of this entry is one T cell receptor beta chain. Its antigen is not identified. Some clones are missing from TCRdb's copy, which holds only in-frame ones; the method was immunoSEQ multiplex PCR. The table shows approximately 88,000 clones, with less than 95% occurring only once. The sample originates from a study of T cell responses to AZD1222 COVID-19 vaccine. The V and J ends lost 2 bases and 4 bases respectively, with 14 bases between them. Per germline, CDR1 KGHSH and CDR2 LQKENI. The CDR3 has 15 amino acids. Whole-study findings and limits: It was only after the peak T cell response that any repertoires were sampled. Clonal diversity was possibly underestimated; the donors were predominantly white British and more often female.

The receptor was isolated from an adult who received the AZD1222 COVID-19 vaccine. The rearrangement links TRBV18 to TRBJ1-2; maybe TRBD1 (5 bases). Sample: peripheral blood, taken 28 days after the second AZD1222 dose. The CDR3 sequence: CASSPGQGPSYGYTF. CDR3 coding DNA: TGTGCCAGCTCACCAGGCCAGGGTCCATCCTATGGCTACACCTTC.